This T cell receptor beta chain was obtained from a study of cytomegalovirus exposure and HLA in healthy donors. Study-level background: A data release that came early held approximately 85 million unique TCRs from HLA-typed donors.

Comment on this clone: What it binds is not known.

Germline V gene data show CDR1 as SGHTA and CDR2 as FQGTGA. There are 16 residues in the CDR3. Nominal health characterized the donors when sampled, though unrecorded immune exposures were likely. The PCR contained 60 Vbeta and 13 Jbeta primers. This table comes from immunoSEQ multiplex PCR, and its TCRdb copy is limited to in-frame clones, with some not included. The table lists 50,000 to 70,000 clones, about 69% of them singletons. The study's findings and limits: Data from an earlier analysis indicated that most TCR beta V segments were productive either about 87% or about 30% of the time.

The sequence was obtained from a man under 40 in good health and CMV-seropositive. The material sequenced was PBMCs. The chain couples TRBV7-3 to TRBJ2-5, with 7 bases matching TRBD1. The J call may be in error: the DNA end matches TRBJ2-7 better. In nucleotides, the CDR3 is TGTGCCAGCAGCTTAGGCACATCCCAGGGGGTTTACGAGCAGTACTTC. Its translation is CASSLGTSQGVYEQYF.